Listed below are T cell receptor beta chains from one sample, sequenced in a study of cytomegalovirus exposure and HLA in healthy donors. The repertoire was sequenced with immunoSEQ multiplex PCR; TCRdb's copy has only in-frame clones and lacks some. The table has 150,000 to 200,000 clones, around 80% seen once. The material sequenced was PBMCs. The receptors originated from a woman in her thirties or forties in good health and CMV-seropositive. Each CDR3 is given with its conserved first and last residue. D genes are given only for firm matches. Some rows have no size entry. The others give once, few or many, or a class for an expanded clone.

len	abundance	v_gene	j_gene	d_gene	CDR3aa	CDR3nt
18	-	TRBV5-1	TRBJ1-3	TRBD1	CASSLGSGQGIAGNTIYF	TGCGCCAGCAGCTTGGGGTCGGGACAGGGGATCGCTGGAAACACCATATATTTT
16	once	TRBV4-2	TRBJ2-7	-	CASSQESGQGLYEQYF	TGTGCCAGCAGCCAAGAATCGGGGCAGGGGCTCTACGAGCAGTACTTC
17	-	TRBV7-9	TRBJ2-2	TRBD2	CASSFELAGVGTGELFF	TGTGCCAGCAGCTTCGAACTAGCGGGAGTAGGAACCGGGGAGCTGTTTTTT
16	-	TRBV27	TRBJ1-5	TRBD1	CASSFRWTGERQPQHF	TGTGCCAGCAGTTTTCGGTGGACAGGGGAACGTCAGCCCCAGCATTTT
16	-	TRBV2	TRBJ2-3	-	CASSIFTGPSTDTQYF	TGTGCCAGCAGTATTTTCACGGGTCCTAGCACAGATACGCAGTATTTT
17	-	TRBV11-2	TRBJ1-1	-	CASSSPFSGGRNTEAFF	TGTGCCAGCAGCTCACCCTTTAGCGGGGGGAGGAACACTGAAGCTTTCTTT
15	-	TRBV29-1	TRBJ2-2	-	CSVEVAPPNTGELFF	TGCAGCGTTGAAGTAGCGCCTCCCAACACCGGGGAGCTGTTTTTT
15	-	TRBV7-6	TRBJ2-1	TRBD1	CASSSRPTGSNEQFF	TGTGCCAGCAGTTCCCGTCCGACAGGGTCCAATGAGCAGTTCTTC
15	-	TRBV7-2	TRBJ2-7	TRBD1	CASSHRGQGANEQYF	TGTGCCAGCAGCCACAGAGGACAGGGTGCCAACGAGCAGTACTTC
14	-	TRBV10-3	TRBJ1-5	TRBD1	CAISWDRESQPQHF	TGTGCCATCAGTTGGGACAGGGAAAGTCAGCCCCAGCATTTT
16	-	TRBV5-1	TRBJ2-7	-	CASKGLGEQTMGEQYF	TGCGCCAGCAAGGGGCTCGGTGAGCAGACGATGGGGGAGCAGTACTTC
15	-	TRBV28	TRBJ2-7	TRBD2	CASSPLGDGRYEQYF	TGTGCCAGCAGTCCCCTGGGGGACGGGAGGTACGAGCAGTACTTC
11	-	TRBV29-1	TRBJ1-4	-	CSVERGEKLFF	TGCAGCGTAGAACGAGGGGAAAAACTGTTTTTT
11	-	TRBV25-1	TRBJ1-3	-	CASTRGNTIYF	TGTGCCAGCACTCGGGGAAACACCATATATTTT
16	once	TRBV9	TRBJ2-2	-	CASSVGYRAPAGELFF	TGTGCCAGCAGCGTAGGATACAGGGCCCCCGCCGGGGAGCTGTTTTTT
15	-	TRBV7-2	TRBJ2-7	TRBD1	CASSLSGTRGYEQYF	TGTGCCAGCAGCTTATCCGGTACCAGGGGGTACGAGCAGTACTTC
12	-	TRBV2	TRBJ1-2	-	CASRASGYGYTF	TGTGCCAGCAGGGCCTCGGGGTATGGCTACACCTTC
13	-	TRBV4-2	TRBJ1-1	TRBD1	CASSLQGGTEAFF	TGTGCCAGCAGCCTACAGGGGGGCACTGAAGCTTTCTTT
14	-	TRBV13	TRBJ2-1	-	CASSLGRRDNEQFF	TGTGCCAGCAGCTTAGGGAGACGGGACAATGAGCAGTTCTTC
14	-	TRBV15	TRBJ2-7	-	CATSRDMGPYEQYF	TGTGCCACCAGCAGAGATATGGGGCCCTACGAGCAGTACTTC
13	-	TRBV27	TRBJ2-7	TRBD2	CASRTGGPYEQYF	TGTGCCAGCAGGACGGGAGGCCCCTACGAGCAGTACTTC
13	-	TRBV29-1	TRBJ1-2	TRBD1	CSVTGQLNYGYTF	TGCAGCGTCACGGGACAGCTTAACTATGGCTACACCTTC
14	-	TRBV19	TRBJ2-1	TRBD1	CASTVTGTLNEQFF	TGTGCCAGTACAGTGACAGGGACCCTCAATGAGCAGTTCTTC
15	-	TRBV28	TRBJ2-2	TRBD2	CASSYLAGGTGELFF	TGTGCCAGCAGTTACCTAGCGGGAGGCACCGGGGAGCTGTTTTTT
13	-	TRBV11-1	TRBJ2-7	-	CASSPTRPYEQYF	TGTGCCAGCAGCCCGACACGGCCATACGAGCAGTACTTC
16	-	TRBV4-1	TRBJ1-1	-	CASSQDLTLRNTEAFF	TGCGCCAGCAGCCAAGATTTGACTCTTCGGAACACTGAAGCTTTCTTT
13	-	TRBV19	TRBJ2-5	-	CASSIDPEETQYF	TGTGCCAGTAGTATAGACCCAGAAGAGACCCAGTACTTC
13	-	TRBV5-4	TRBJ1-6	-	CASSQDHNSPLHF	TGTGCCAGCAGCCAGGATCATAATTCACCCCTCCACTTT
19	-	TRBV7-2	TRBJ2-7	TRBD2	CASSLEAIVGAGPAYEQYF	TGTGCCAGCAGCTTAGAAGCTATTGTGGGAGCGGGACCCGCCTACGAGCAGTACTTC
16	few	TRBV27	TRBJ2-6	-	CASSLYGVGGANVLTF	TGTGCCAGCAGTTTATACGGGGTAGGTGGGGCCAACGTCCTGACTTTC
16	-	TRBV14	TRBJ2-2	-	CASSQVGHGNAGELFF	TGTGCCAGCAGCCAAGTGGGACATGGGAACGCCGGGGAGCTGTTTTTT
15	-	TRBV28	TRBJ1-2	-	CASSWLADTNYGYTF	TGTGCCAGCAGTTGGTTGGCAGATACTAACTATGGCTACACCTTC
16	-	TRBV7-2	TRBJ1-5	-	CASSKKYDRYDQPQHF	TGTGCCAGCAGCAAAAAATATGACAGGTACGATCAGCCCCAGCATTTT
14	-	TRBV9	TRBJ2-7	TRBD1	CASSPRQGGGEQYF	TGTGCCAGCAGCCCCCGACAGGGTGGCGGCGAGCAGTACTTC
13	-	TRBV5-1	TRBJ2-4	-	CASSLDSSNIQYF	TGCGCCAGCAGCTTGGACTCGTCGAACATTCAGTACTTC
14	-	TRBV6-1	TRBJ1-1	TRBD1	CASSYSGTETEAFF	TGTGCCAGCAGTTATTCCGGGACAGAGACTGAAGCTTTCTTT
15	-	TRBV7-3	TRBJ2-2	TRBD1	CASSLQGADTGELFF	TGTGCCAGCAGCTTGCAGGGGGCGGACACCGGGGAGCTGTTTTTT
16	-	TRBV28	TRBJ2-3	TRBD2	CASTVGGPTSTDTQYF	TGTGCCAGCACCGTGGGAGGGCCGACTAGCACAGATACGCAGTATTTT
21	medium-sized	TRBV15	TRBJ2-1	TRBD2	CATSRVPGRREPFLPLNEQFF	TGTGCCACCAGCAGAGTCCCAGGGCGGCGGGAGCCCTTTCTACCTTTGAATGAGCAGTTCTTC
15	-	TRBV18	TRBJ2-1	-	CASSPLGKAYNEQFF	TGTGCCAGCTCACCACTGGGCAAAGCCTACAATGAGCAGTTCTTC
14	-	TRBV28	TRBJ1-1	-	CASSLFGGVPEAFF	TGTGCCAGCAGTTTATTTGGGGGGGTTCCTGAAGCTTTCTTT
14	-	TRBV28	TRBJ2-7	TRBD1	CASSLGTGRHEQYF	TGTGCCAGCAGTTTGGGGACAGGGAGGCACGAGCAGTACTTC
19	-	TRBV19	TRBJ1-5	TRBD1	CASMDSPGQGLVSNQPQHF	TGTGCCAGTATGGACTCCCCGGGACAGGGTTTAGTGAGCAATCAGCCCCAGCATTTT
15	-	TRBV2	TRBJ2-1	TRBD1	CASSGETGGVHEQFF	TGTGCCAGCAGTGGCGAGACAGGGGGGGTACATGAGCAGTTCTTC
15	-	TRBV6-5	TRBJ2-5	TRBD2	CASKVAGVGEETQYF	TGTGCCAGCAAGGTAGCGGGGGTCGGGGAAGAGACCCAGTACTTC
14	-	TRBV18	TRBJ2-3	-	CASSPSRSTDTQYF	TGTGCCAGCTCACCCTCCCGTAGCACAGATACGCAGTATTTT
15	-	TRBV5-1	TRBJ1-2	-	CASSLGLTGNYGYTF	TGCGCCAGCAGCTTGGGGCTAACGGGAAACTATGGCTACACCTTC
18	-	TRBV5-1	TRBJ1-3	TRBD1	CASSLEDPGGINGNTIYF	TGCGCCAGCAGCTTGGAGGACCCAGGGGGCATAAATGGAAACACCATATATTTT
14	-	TRBV5-1	TRBJ1-2	-	CASSLRRDNYGYTF	TGCGCCAGCAGTTTGAGGAGAGATAACTATGGCTACACCTTC
15	-	TRBV6-6	TRBJ1-2	TRBD1	CASSRTGRPNYGYTF	TGTGCCAGCAGTCGGACAGGGAGGCCTAACTATGGCTACACCTTC
13	-	TRBV7-2	TRBJ1-1	TRBD1	CASSLRQGTEAFF	TGTGCCAGCAGCCTACGACAGGGGACTGAAGCTTTCTTT
14	-	TRBV19	TRBJ1-2	-	CATNDIKGLRGYTF	TGTGCCACCAACGATATAAAGGGGCTTCGCGGCTACACCTTC
12	-	TRBV6-5	TRBJ1-2	-	CATDGVGGGYTF	TGTGCCACCGACGGGGTGGGGGGTGGCTACACCTTC
20	-	TRBV4-1	TRBJ2-3	TRBD1	CASSQDGTILGTGSTDTQYF	TGCGCCAGCAGCCAAGACGGGACAATTCTAGGGACAGGGTCAACAGATACGCAGTATTTT
10	-	TRBV25-1	TRBJ2-3	TRBD2	CASEGLEQYF	TGTGCCAGCGAAGGACTAGAACAGTATTTT
15	-	TRBV7-9	TRBJ2-3	TRBD2	CASSSGLGRTDTQYF	TGTGCCAGCAGCTCAGGACTAGGTCGCACAGATACGCAGTATTTT
15	-	TRBV11-2	TRBJ2-7	-	CASSLEIGVRGEQYF	TGTGCCAGCAGCTTAGAAATCGGGGTTAGGGGGGAGCAGTACTTC
14	-	TRBV6-1	TRBJ2-7	TRBD1	CAHALDRGSYEQYF	TGTGCCCATGCGTTGGACAGGGGTTCCTACGAGCAGTACTTC
16	-	TRBV2	TRBJ1-2	-	CASSTIDHRAGYGYTF	TGTGCCAGCAGTACAATAGACCACAGGGCCGGCTATGGCTACACCTTC